This TCR beta chain was sequenced in a study of blood T cell repertoires in COVID-19. Background on the study: The study drew acute and convalescent COVID-19 samples from the United States, Italy and Spain. T cells, B-cell-depleted T cells, or PBMCs provided the cDNA or gDNA that served as material.

In the original workflow: Researchers report that nucleated cell counts were estimated from reference gene primer amplification. Assay used: immunoSEQ multiplex PCR; TCRdb lists only in-frame clones, some missing. The V and J calls and clone size are taken from that table; D and trimming were inferred from the DNA. The data show roughly 45,000 clones, with less than 85% seen just once and about 4.1% held by the top ten. Deletions cut 4 bases from V and 6 bases from J, with 21 bases between. Germline V CDR1 and CDR2: ENHRY, SYGVKD. CDR3 length equals 16 residues. The receptor comes from a man over 45 with active COVID-19. V usage is TRBV10-3 and J usage is TRBJ1-2, with D possibly matching TRBD1 (5 bases). Sequenced sample: peripheral blood. Here the CDR3 reads CAISVLTGGVGNGYTF. The CDR3 DNA reads as TGTGCCATCAGTGTGCTCACCGGAGGGGTGGGGAATGGCTACACCTTC.